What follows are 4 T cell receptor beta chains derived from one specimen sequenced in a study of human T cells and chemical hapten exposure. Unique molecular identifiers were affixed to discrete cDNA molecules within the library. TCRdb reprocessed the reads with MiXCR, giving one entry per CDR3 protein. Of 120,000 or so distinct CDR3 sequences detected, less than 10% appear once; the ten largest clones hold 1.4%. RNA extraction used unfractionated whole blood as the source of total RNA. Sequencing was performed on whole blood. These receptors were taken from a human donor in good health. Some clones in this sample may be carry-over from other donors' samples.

CDR3: CASSYRDSHTGELFF. CDR3 nucleotides: TGCGCCAGCAGCTACCGGGACAGCCACACCGGGGAGCTGTTTTTT. The chain links TRBV5-1 to TRBJ2-2; 7 bases line up with TRBD1. This CDR3 spans 15 amino acids. Germline-derived CDR1 and CDR2 are SGHRS and YFSETQ. After removal of 3 bases from V and 3 bases from J, the junction contained 5 bases not matched to a gene.

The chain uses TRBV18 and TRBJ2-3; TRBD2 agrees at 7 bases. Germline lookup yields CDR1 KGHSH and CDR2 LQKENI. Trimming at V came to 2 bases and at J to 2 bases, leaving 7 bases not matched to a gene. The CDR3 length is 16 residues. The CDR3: CASSPKLAAVTDTQYF. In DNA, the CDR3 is TGTGCCAGCTCACCAAAGCTAGCGGCCGTCACAGATACGCAGTATTTT.

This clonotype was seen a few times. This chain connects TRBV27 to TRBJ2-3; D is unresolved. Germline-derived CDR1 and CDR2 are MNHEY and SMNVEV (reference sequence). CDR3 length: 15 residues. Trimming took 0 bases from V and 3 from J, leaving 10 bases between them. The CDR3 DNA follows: TGTGCCAGCAGTTTATCTCCCGCTAGAACAGATACGCAGTATTTT. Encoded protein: CASSLSPARTDTQYF.

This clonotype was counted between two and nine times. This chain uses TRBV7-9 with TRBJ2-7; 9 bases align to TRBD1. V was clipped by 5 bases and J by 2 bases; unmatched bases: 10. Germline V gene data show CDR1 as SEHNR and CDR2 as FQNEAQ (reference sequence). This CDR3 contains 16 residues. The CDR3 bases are TGTGCCAGCAGCCCAACGACAGGGGGTCGAACCTACGAGCAGTACTTC. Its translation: CASSPTTGGRTYEQYF.